The entry that follows covers one T cell receptor (beta chain) sequence. Its matching antigen is unknown. The sample is drawn from a study of memory CD4+ T cells and cytomegalovirus serostatus. Looking at the study overall: Healthy Belgian adult donors included fewer than 10 CMV-positive and about two dozen CMV-negative people.

The sort gate was single viable CD3+CD4+CD8-CD45RO+ cells for memory CD4+ T cells. Study-level findings and limits: The CMV-associated TCR signature appears largely within the CD4+ memory repertoire. Of 150 to 200 reported CMV TCRbeta sequences, roughly 67 were found in memory CD4+ repertoires.

Sequencing was performed with immunoSEQ multiplex PCR; in TCRdb, only in-frame clones are kept and a portion is missing. The sample carries about 50,000 clones, 82% recorded once. This TCR was sampled from an adult in good health and CMV-seronegative. Sequencing used memory CD4+ T cells from blood.

The CDR3 DNA is TGTGCCAGTAGTTCCCAGGGAGTTGGTCGGATGAACACTGAAGCTTTCTTT. Encoded protein: CASSSQGVGRMNTEAFF. The chain uses TRBV19 and TRBJ1-1, with a possible D match to TRBD1 (5 bases). Deletions cut 5 bases from V and 0 bases from J, with 19 bases between. The CDR3 is made up of 17 amino acids. CDR1 and CDR2 from the germline V gene are LNHDA and SQIVND (reference sequence).